The T cell receptor beta chain described here comes from a study of CD8 T cells in ankylosing spondylitis. Study results and limitations: According to the report, clones linked to the disease were significantly enriched in matched synovial fluid samples taken from ankylosing spondylitis patients. Ankylosing spondylitis blood appeared to be characterized by a TCR beta motif of several highly homologous variants. Some motif variants were previously reported in reactive arthritis synovial fluid and blood.

This clonotype has ten or more counts. Its antigen is unidentified. With molecular barcodes, quantitative 5'-RACE was used to make the TCR beta libraries. In TCRdb, the 5' RACE reads were re-called with MiXCR into one record per CDR3 protein. The profile shows some 23,000 distinct CDR3 sequences, less than 3% of them singletons. The CDR3 runs to 14 residues. Trimming took off 4 bases at V and 2 bases at J, with 9 bases between the two ends. The germline V gene has CDR1 SGDLS and CDR2 YYNGEE. The V and J genes are TRBV9 and TRBJ2-2; possibly TRBD1 for D (5 bases). This sequence originates from a female donor with ankylosing spondylitis or in good health (not recorded which). The sequenced sample consisted of blood, either unsorted or a sorted T cell fraction (not recorded which). The CDR3 loop reads CASSPRTNTGELFF. CDR3 DNA sequence: TGTGCCAGCAGCCCTAGGACAAACACCGGGGAGCTGTTTTTT. The complete variable domain, with remaining parts taken from reference TRBV9 and TRBJ2-2, reads DSGVTQTPKHLITATGQRVTLRCSPRSGDLSVYWYQQSLDQGLQFLIQYYNGEERAKGNILERFSAQQFPDLHSELNLSSLELGDSALYFCASSPRTNTGELFFGEGSRLTVL.